Reported below is one T cell receptor (beta chain). Its antigen is unknown. The source of the sample is a study of cytomegalovirus exposure and HLA in healthy donors. Amplification used 60 Vbeta primers and 13 Jbeta primers. Under the authors' procedure: In a later analysis, approximately 73 million unique TCR beta chains included roughly 11 million shared by two or more donors. Libraries were prepared by immunoSEQ multiplex PCR; TCRdb keeps only in-frame clonotypes and omits some of them. The DNA gave D and trimming, while V, J and clone size come from that table. The profile covers approximately 110,000 clones, with around 62% appearing a single time and less than 4.5% taken by the ten largest. Study-wide findings and caveats: Upon later analysis, TCR association rates were observed to vary by HLA locus, being highest for DRB1 and lowest for HLA-C. In an earlier analysis, productive rearrangement rates for most beta V segments clustered near 90% or 30%.

The CDR3 is 13 amino acids. CDR1 is LNHDA, CDR2 SQIVND, per germline (reference sequence). Trimming removed 0 bases from V and 7 bases from J, with 8 bases in between. The chain carries TRBV19 and TRBJ2-3; possibly TRBD1 for D (5 bases). Input material: PBMCs. The sequence derives from a man aged 25 to 45 in good health and CMV-seropositive. Here the CDR3 reads CASSIDGANTQYF. CDR3 in DNA: TGTGCCAGTAGTATAGATGGGGCTAATACGCAGTATTTT.